These 22 T cell receptor beta chains were sequenced from one sample in a study of T cell responses to AZD1222 COVID-19 vaccine. TCRdb's table, derived via immunoSEQ multiplex PCR, lists solely in-frame clones and lacks some. This table holds approximately 80,000 clones, 80% to 90% found once. Specimen: peripheral blood, collected 28 days after the second AZD1222 dose. These receptors were obtained from an adult who received the AZD1222 COVID-19 vaccine.

The chain carries TRBV19 and TRBJ1-2; D is perhaps TRBD1 (6 bases). Trimming took 6 bases from V and 8 from J, leaving 13 bases between them. This CDR3 is 12 amino acids long. The germline V gene encodes CDR1 LNHDA and CDR2 SQIVND (reference sequence). The DNA for the CDR3 is TGTGCCAGTAGCCAGCAGGGGCCCGGCTACACCTTC. Its translation is CASSQQGPGYTF.

The V gene is TRBV28, the J gene TRBJ1-4, with D tentatively TRBD1 (5 bases). The CDR3 consists of 13 residues. CDR1 and CDR2 (germline): MDHEN, SYDVKM. V gave up 8 bases and J gave up 12 bases, with 19 bases separating them. CDR3 nucleotides: TGTGCCAGCGTTAGCGGGGGACGGTGGGAACTGTTTTTT. Translation: CASVSGGRWELFF.

The rearrangement uses TRBV9 and TRBJ2-1, with TRBD2 matching 7 bases. This CDR3 has 16 residues. J lost 0 bases, V lost 3 bases, and 6 bases had no gene match. The V gene's germline CDR1 is SGDLS and CDR2 YYNGEE. The CDR3 region is CASSAQSGGSYNEQFF. The CDR3 DNA is TGTGCCAGCAGCGCGCAATCGGGAGGCTCCTACAATGAGCAGTTCTTC. The whole variable domain, remainder taken from reference TRBV9 and TRBJ2-1, is DSGVTQTPKHLITATGQRVTLRCSPRSGDLSVYWYQQSLDQGLQFLIQYYNGEERAKGNILERFSAQQFPDLHSELNLSSLELGDSALYFCASSAQSGGSYNEQFFGPGTRLTVL.

The V gene is TRBV6-5, the J gene TRBJ1-1; D is perhaps TRBD1 (6 bases). Per the germline V gene, CDR1 is MNHEY and CDR2 is SVGAGI. The CDR3 is 13 residues long. Trimming took off 6 bases at V and 4 bases at J, with 12 bases between the two ends. The CDR3 DNA follows: TGTGCCAGCAGAAGGGGGTTCGGCACTGAAGCTTTCTTT. Encoded protein: CASRRGFGTEAFF.

The V call is TRBV12-3 or TRBV12-4, the J call TRBJ1-1; D is ambiguous. V lost 3 bases to trimming and J lost 5 bases, with 10 bases between them. The CDR3 consists of 13 residues. CDR3 DNA: TGTGCCAGCAGTTTTAGGGTTGGGACTGAAGCTTTCTTT. Residues: CASSFRVGTEAFF.

The chain is built from TRBV9 and TRBJ2-2; 9 positions match TRBD1. Germline V gene data show CDR1 as SGDLS and CDR2 as YYNGEE. The CDR3 loop spans 16 amino acids. V gave up 1 base and J gave up 3 bases; unmatched junction bases: 4. CDR3 nucleotides: TGTGCCAGCAGCGTAACAGGGGGCGCGGACACCGGGGAGCTGTTTTTT. It specifies CASSVTGGADTGELFF. The variable domain in full, with the rest retrieved from reference TRBV9 and TRBJ2-2, is DSGVTQTPKHLITATGQRVTLRCSPRSGDLSVYWYQQSLDQGLQFLIQYYNGEERAKGNILERFSAQQFPDLHSELNLSSLELGDSALYFCASSVTGGADTGELFFGEGSRLTVL.

The V call is TRBV3-1 (or the pseudogene TRBV3-2), the J call TRBJ1-2; D is unresolved. Germline V gene data show CDR1 as LGHDT and CDR2 as YNNKEL (reference sequence). This CDR3 is 12 amino acids long. Trimming shortened V by 0 bases and J by 5 bases, and 4 bases separated the two germline ends. DNA for the CDR3: TGTGCCAGCAGCCAAGACGGGTATGGCTACACCTTC. This sequence encodes CASSQDGYGYTF.

V and J are TRBV7-2 and TRBJ2-3; unclear D gene. The V and J ends lost 5 bases and 5 bases respectively, with 14 bases between them. This CDR3 region has 14 residues. CDR1 SGHTA and CDR2 FQGNSA come from the germline V gene. The CDR3 spells CASSLGNLGDTQYF. CDR3 in DNA: TGTGCCAGCAGCCTAGGGAACCTAGGAGATACGCAGTATTTT. Variable domain in full (rest from reference TRBV7-2 and TRBJ2-3): GAGVSQSPSNKVTEKGKDVELRCDPISGHTALYWYRQSLGQGLEFLIYFQGNSAPDKSGLPSDRFSAERTGGSVSTLTIQRTQQEDSAVYLCASSLGNLGDTQYFGPGTRLTVL.

The V gene is TRBV7-2, the J gene TRBJ1-1; 7 positions match TRBD1. CDR1 and CDR2 from the germline V gene are SGHTA and FQGNSA. The V gene end was trimmed by 2 bases and the J gene end by 0 bases; junction bases not matched to a gene: 3. The CDR3 spans 15 residues. The CDR3, as DNA: TGTGCCAGCAGCTTAAGGGGACAGATGAACACTGAAGCTTTCTTT. Translation: CASSLRGQMNTEAFF. Combining the CDR3 with reference TRBV7-2 and TRBJ1-1 gives the whole variable domain GAGVSQSPSNKVTEKGKDVELRCDPISGHTALYWYRQSLGQGLEFLIYFQGNSAPDKSGLPSDRFSAERTGGSVSTLTIQRTQQEDSAVYLCASSLRGQMNTEAFFGQGTRLTVV.

The rearrangement joins TRBV7-2 to TRBJ2-7, with D perhaps given as TRBD1 or TRBD2 (5 bases each). The V end was cut by 4 bases, the J end by 2 bases, with 12 bases between. This CDR3 comprises 14 residues. CDR1 SGHTA and CDR2 FQGNSA come from the germline V gene. The CDR3 nucleotides are TGTGCCAGCAGCTACGGGACGAGGGCCTACGAGCAGTACTTC. This codes for CASSYGTRAYEQYF. Variable domain in full (rest from reference TRBV7-2 and TRBJ2-7): GAGVSQSPSNKVTEKGKDVELRCDPISGHTALYWYRQSLGQGLEFLIYFQGNSAPDKSGLPSDRFSAERTGGSVSTLTIQRTQQEDSAVYLCASSYGTRAYEQYFGPGTRLTVT.

V gene TRBV6-5 combines with J gene TRBJ1-2; 8 nucleotides line up with TRBD1. Trimming at V came to 2 bases and at J to 7 bases, leaving 6 bases not matched to a gene. The germline V gene has CDR1 MNHEY and CDR2 SVGAGI. The CDR3 sequence is 14 residues long. CDR3 sequence (DNA): TGTGCCAGCAGTTACGGCCAGGGGGCGCGTGGCTACACCTTC. Translated, it gives CASSYGQGARGYTF.

This clone was picked up one time. V is TRBV10-2 and J is TRBJ1-4, with D maybe TRBD1 (5 bases). The CDR3 sequence is 17 residues long. V gave up 0 bases and J gave up 8 bases, with 19 bases separating them. Germline V gene lookup returns CDR1 WSHSY and CDR2 SAAADI. CDR3 loop: CASSESILGRAGEKLFF. CDR3 nucleotides: TGCGCCAGCAGTGAGTCGATCTTGGGGCGAGCGGGCGAAAAACTGTTTTTT.

V and J are TRBV20-1 and TRBJ1-5; 9 nucleotides match TRBD1. V shed 3 bases and J 4 bases; nucleotides not matched to a gene: 4. Germline-derived CDR1 and CDR2 are DFQATT and SNEGSKA (reference sequence). The CDR3 loop spans 14 amino acids. CDR3 region: CSASAGQGNQPQHF. CDR3 sequence (DNA): TGCAGTGCTAGTGCGGGACAGGGTAATCAGCCCCAGCATTTT.

V is TRBV6-4 and J is TRBJ1-2; 7 positions match TRBD1. Germline CDR1 and CDR2: MRHNA and SNTAGT. This CDR3 region has 14 residues. J lost 7 bases, V lost 0 bases, and 5 bases had no gene match. The CDR3 loop reads CASSDSFRGSGYTF. For the CDR3, the DNA is TGTGCCAGCAGTGACTCGTTCAGGGGGTCTGGCTACACCTTC.

The rearrangement links TRBV7-6 to TRBJ1-4, with 9 positions matching TRBD1. V trimming: 4 bases; J trimming: 8 bases; junction bases outside the gene matches: 8. The CDR3 covers 15 residues. Germline assignment: CDR1 SGHVS and CDR2 FNYEAQ. CDR3 protein: CASSSRDRAGEKLFF. DNA of the CDR3: TGTGCCAGCAGCTCCCGGGACAGGGCGGGGGAAAAACTGTTTTTT.

This chain links TRBV30 with TRBJ1-5, with 7 nucleotides matching TRBD1. V dropped 8 bases and J dropped 4; count of bases not matched to a gene: 8. Per the germline V gene, CDR1 is GTSNPN and CDR2 is SVGIG (reference sequence). The CDR3 runs 13 residues. In DNA, the CDR3 is TGTGCCGGTCAGGGGGATACTAATCAGCCCCAGCATTTT. Protein: CAGQGDTNQPQHF.

The chain has TRBV7-2 and TRBJ2-5; either TRBD1 or TRBD2 may fit D (6 bases each). The V gene lost 4 bases and the J gene lost 5 bases, with 17 bases spanning the gap. This CDR3 has 15 residues. From germline, CDR1 is SGHTA and CDR2 FQGNSA. The CDR3 spells CASSWFVGGGETQYF. CDR3 sequence (DNA): TGTGCCAGCAGCTGGTTCGTCGGGGGCGGGGAGACCCAGTACTTC. Looking up the rest from reference TRBV7-2 and TRBJ2-5 gives the full variable domain: GAGVSQSPSNKVTEKGKDVELRCDPISGHTALYWYRQSLGQGLEFLIYFQGNSAPDKSGLPSDRFSAERTGGSVSTLTIQRTQQEDSAVYLCASSWFVGGGETQYFGPGTRLLVL.

This clone appeared a single time. The chain joins TRBV3-1 (or the pseudogene TRBV3-2) to TRBJ1-1; TRBD1 is a possible D gene (5 bases). Trimming took 0 bases from V and 0 from J, leaving 14 bases between them. The CDR3 runs to 17 residues. The germline V gene encodes CDR1 LGHDT and CDR2 YNNKEL (reference sequence). CDR3 protein: CASSQDAQGCLNTEAFF. The DNA of the CDR3 is TGTGCCAGCAGCCAAGACGCGCAGGGTTGTCTGAACACTGAAGCTTTCTTT.

The V call is TRBV7-2, the J call TRBJ2-5; D remains unclear. The CDR3 runs to 11 residues. With 1 base removed from V and 14 bases from J, the gap between germline ends came to 11 bases. In germline, CDR1 is SGHTA, CDR2 FQGNSA. The CDR3 region has the DNA TGTGCCAGCAGCTTAGAAGTCTGGCCCTACTTC. It codes for CASSLEVWPYF.

The J gene is TRBJ1-4, the V gene TRBV5-1; possible D gene TRBD1, 6 bases. Per germline, CDR1 SGHRS and CDR2 YFSETQ. Trimming shortened V by 4 bases and J by 2 bases, and 9 bases separated the two germline ends. The CDR3 loop spans 14 amino acids. CDR3 sequence: CASSGGATNEKLFF. The DNA for the CDR3 is TGCGCCAGCAGCGGGGGGGCGACTAATGAAAAACTGTTTTTT.

The gene calls are TRBV18 and TRBJ2-5, with 9 positions matching TRBD1. Losses at the gene ends were 4 bases for V and 2 bases for J; bases not matched to a gene: 5. Germline loops: CDR1 KGHSH, CDR2 LQKENI. The CDR3 consists of 15 residues. The CDR3 loop reads CASSRGQGFQETQYF. The CDR3 coding sequence is TGTGCCAGCTCACGGGGACAGGGTTTTCAAGAGACCCAGTACTTC.

This rearrangement joins TRBV19 to TRBJ2-5; 9 bases agree with TRBD2. The CDR3 is 14 amino acids. The V segment lost 8 bases and the J segment 1 base; nucleotides outside the gene matches: 5. The V gene's germline CDR1 is LNHDA and CDR2 SQIVND (reference sequence). The CDR3 region is CASRASGTQETQYF. DNA for the CDR3: TGTGCCAGTCGTGCTAGCGGGACCCAAGAGACCCAGTACTTC.